The TCR beta chain under discussion was sequenced for a study of shared clonotypes between healthy human individuals. Generated by immunoSEQ multiplex PCR, the TCRdb table keeps only in-frame clones and is missing some. This sample has some 1 million clones, with about 75% found just once. In this sample, this clone turned up once. Antigen specificity is unknown. The germline V gene has CDR1 SNHLY and CDR2 FYNNEI. The V and J ends lost 7 bases and 6 bases, in that order; junction bases with no gene match: 9. The CDR3 sequence is 15 residues long. Regarding the study as a whole: In general, naive subsets displayed greater estimated richness than memory subsets did.

Sequencing was performed on memory CD4+ T cells sorted from blood. Subset specified: CD45RA-negative fraction. The chain has TRBV2 and TRBJ2-3, with TRBD2 matching over 11 bases. The source of this sequence is a man between 18 and 35 years old in good health. The DNA of the CDR3 is TGTGCCAGCACGGCCCAGGGACTAGCGGCTGATACGCAGTATTTT. Amino acid sequence: CASTAQGLAADTQYF.